This entry lists 12 T cell receptor beta chains sequenced from one sample in a study of T-cell reconstitution after alpha-beta-depleted transplantation in children. It was with unique molecular identifiers that the TCRbeta library was prepared. From the PCR reads, TCRdb called clonotypes with MiXCR, one entry per CDR3 protein. This sample yields 500,000 to 650,000 distinct CDR3 sequences, of which about an eighth are seen a single time; around 15% belongs to the top ten. Sample: PBMCs, mostly from graft donor cells, taken 180 days after TCRalphabeta/CD19-depleted stem cell transplant. All receptors derive from a female patient aged 2-9 years who had a stem cell transplant for aplastic anemia, so the T cells may come from the graft donor.

This clonotype has just a few counts. The V call is TRBV12-3 or TRBV12-4, the J call TRBJ2-7; tentatively, D is TRBD1 (6 bases). The CDR3 totals 15 residues. The V and J ends lost 7 bases and 0 bases respectively, with 16 bases between them. CDR3 amino acids: CASTVIRDTSYEQYF. The CDR3 DNA reads as TGTGCCAGCACCGTTATCCGGGACACCTCCTACGAGCAGTACTTC.

This clonotype was counted a few times. The rearrangement links TRBV12-3 or TRBV12-4 to TRBJ2-3; D is undetermined. V was clipped by 0 bases and J by 2 bases, with 12 bases between them. This CDR3 is 16 amino acids long. The CDR3 sequence: CASSLAPGQVTDTQYF. The CDR3 nucleotides are TGTGCCAGCAGTTTAGCCCCGGGCCAGGTCACAGATACGCAGTATTTT.

J is TRBJ1-5 and V is TRBV10-3; D call uncertain. CDR3 size: 15 residues. Germline lookup yields CDR1 ENHRY and CDR2 SYGVKD. V lost 0 bases to trimming and J lost 4 bases, with 10 bases between them. The CDR3 is CAISESSSKNQPQHF. The CDR3 DNA reads TGTGCCATCAGTGAGTCCAGTTCTAAAAATCAGCCCCAGCATTTT.

The rearrangement joins TRBV18 to TRBJ1-1; possible D gene TRBD1, 6 bases. The V end lost 3 bases, the J end lost 4 bases, and 15 bases lay between the germline ends. The CDR3 sequence is 15 residues long. The germline gives CDR1 KGHSH, CDR2 LQKENI. CDR3 in amino acids: CASSPRDTRGTEAFF. CDR3 DNA: TGTGCCAGCTCACCGCGGGACACCCGGGGCACTGAAGCTTTCTTT.

This clonotype was recorded at least ten times. This chain links TRBV11-2 with TRBJ2-7; TRBD2 might be the D (5 bases). The V gene's germline CDR1 is SGHAT and CDR2 FQNNGV. Trimming took 5 bases from V and 6 from J, leaving 8 bases between them. CDR3 length: 11 residues. The CDR3 DNA sequence: TGTGCCAGCAGCGGGAGCATCGAGCAGTACTTC. Its protein is CASSGSIEQYF.

This rearrangement joins TRBV7-9 to TRBJ1-1; no clear D. CDR1 is SEHNR, CDR2 FQNEAQ, per germline (reference sequence). This CDR3 is 15 amino acids long. The ends were cut back, 2 bases at V and 0 bases at J, with 10 bases in the middle. CDR3 region: CASSLLRVMNTEAFF. The DNA for the CDR3 is TGTGCCAGCAGCTTATTGAGGGTGATGAACACTGAAGCTTTCTTT.

This clonotype was found many times. The genes are TRBV7-2 and TRBJ2-4; D is possibly TRBD2 (5 bases). The V end was cut by 3 bases, the J end by 7 bases, with 13 bases between. The germline V gene has CDR1 SGHTA and CDR2 FQGNSA. The CDR3 sequence is 14 residues long. The CDR3 DNA sequence: TGTGCCAGCAGCTTCCTGGGGTCGGGGAACATTCAGTACTTC. Amino acid sequence: CASSFLGSGNIQYF.

This clonotype was counted between two and nine times. The J gene is TRBJ1-2, the V gene TRBV5-1; D ambiguous. The V and J ends lost 4 bases and 13 bases respectively, with 17 bases between them. This CDR3 is 12 amino acids long. The germline CDR1 and CDR2 sequences are SGHRS and YFSETQ. The CDR3 here is CASSLSTTTITF. In DNA form, the CDR3 reads TGCGCCAGCAGCCTGTCGACAACTACCATCACCTTC.

This clonotype was seen a handful of times. The chain uses TRBV28 and TRBJ2-2; 7 nucleotides agree with TRBD1. CDR3 length: 15 residues. V lost 10 bases and J lost 2; bases outside the gene matches: 10. Germline CDR1 is MDHEN and CDR2 is SYDVKM. CDR3 region: CATIPGQANTGELFF. Written as DNA, the CDR3 is TGTGCCACCATACCCGGACAGGCTAACACCGGGGAGCTGTTTTTT.

The V and J genes are TRBV4-1 and TRBJ2-5, with 11 nucleotides matching TRBD2. Germline CDR1 reads MGHRA; CDR2 reads YSYEKL. The V gene end was trimmed by 4 bases and the J gene end by 2 bases; junction bases not matched to a gene: 6. There are 16 residues in the CDR3. The DNA for the CDR3 is TGCGCCAGCAGCCCCGGACTAGCGGGTAGTCAAGAGACCCAGTACTTC. This sequence encodes CASSPGLAGSQETQYF.

J is TRBJ2-2 and V is TRBV20-1; 13 bases match TRBD2. The CDR3 runs 18 residues. The trim removed 2 bases at V and 4 bases at J, leaving 10 bases unmatched. The V gene's germline CDR1 is DFQATT and CDR2 SNEGSKA (reference sequence). The CDR3 nucleotides read TGCAGTGCTAGATCGGGACTAGCGGGATTCGGGGGCACCGGGGAGCTGTTTTTT. Residues: CSARSGLAGFGGTGELFF.

CDR3 loop: CASSLGTSGGKEQFF. The CDR3 DNA is TGTGCCAGCAGTTTAGGGACTAGCGGGGGAAAAGAGCAGTTCTTC. The chain is built from TRBV12-3 or TRBV12-4 and TRBJ2-1, with 13 positions matching TRBD2. The J segment lost 10 bases and the V segment lost 1 base, leaving 4 bases of the junction unmatched. CDR3 length: 15 residues.